The entry that follows covers one T cell receptor beta chain sequence. Assay used: immunoSEQ multiplex PCR; TCRdb lists only in-frame clones, some missing. Among roughly 69,000 clones listed, 91% were seen once. The sample originates from a study of OX40 agonist ivuxolimab in advanced cancers. Study-level background: Clinicians treated patients with ivuxolimab, an agonistic anti-OX40 (CD134) antibody. Among those enrolled, mean age was about 58 years (range about 23 to 85) and 70% to 85% were male.

V lost 2 bases, J lost 6 bases, and 5 bases stayed unmatched. CDR3 size: 15 residues. The V and J genes are TRBV5-3 and TRBJ1-1; 12 bases map to TRBD1. TRBV5-3 is annotated as an ORF whose role is uncertain. The specimen was CD4+ or CD8+ T cells sorted from blood, collected in a trial of the OX40 agonist ivuxolimab. The clonotype comes from an adult with an advanced solid tumor such as melanoma, head and neck, liver or kidney cancer. CDR3 amino acids: CARSFPGQGASEAFF. CDR3 coding DNA: TGTGCCAGAAGCTTTCCGGGACAGGGGGCGTCTGAAGCTTTCTTT.